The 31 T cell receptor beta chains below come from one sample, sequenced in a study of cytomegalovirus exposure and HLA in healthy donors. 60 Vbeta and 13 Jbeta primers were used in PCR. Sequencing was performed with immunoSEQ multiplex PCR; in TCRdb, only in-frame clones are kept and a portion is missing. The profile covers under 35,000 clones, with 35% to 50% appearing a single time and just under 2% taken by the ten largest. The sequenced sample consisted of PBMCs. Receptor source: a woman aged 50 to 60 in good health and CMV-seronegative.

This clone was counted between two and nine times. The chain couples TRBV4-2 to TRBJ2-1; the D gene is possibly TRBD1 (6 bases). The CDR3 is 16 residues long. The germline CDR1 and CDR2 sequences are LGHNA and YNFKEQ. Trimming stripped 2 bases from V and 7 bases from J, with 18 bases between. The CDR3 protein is CASSQTVYRVGNEQFF. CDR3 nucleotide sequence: TGTGCCAGCAGCCAAACCGTATACAGGGTCGGAAATGAGCAGTTCTTC.

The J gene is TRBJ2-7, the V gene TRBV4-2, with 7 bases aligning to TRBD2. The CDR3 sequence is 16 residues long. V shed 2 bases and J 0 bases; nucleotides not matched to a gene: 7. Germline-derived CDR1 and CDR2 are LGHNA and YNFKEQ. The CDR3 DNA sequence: TGTGCCAGCAGCCAACTAGGAGGGAGGGGCTCCTACGAGCAGTACTTC. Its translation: CASSQLGGRGSYEQYF.

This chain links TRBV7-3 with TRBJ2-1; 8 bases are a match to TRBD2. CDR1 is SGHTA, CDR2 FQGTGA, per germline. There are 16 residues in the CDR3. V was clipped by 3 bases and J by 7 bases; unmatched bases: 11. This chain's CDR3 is CASSFSGSETRNEQFF. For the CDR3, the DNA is TGTGCCAGCAGCTTCAGCGGGAGTGAGACCAGAAATGAGCAGTTCTTC.

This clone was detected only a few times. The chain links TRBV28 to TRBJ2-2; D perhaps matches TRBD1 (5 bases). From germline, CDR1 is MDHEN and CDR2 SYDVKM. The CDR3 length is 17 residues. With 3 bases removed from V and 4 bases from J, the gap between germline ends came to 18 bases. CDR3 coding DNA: TGTGCCAGCAGTTTGGGGCCAGGGAAATTGAGCACCGGGGAGCTGTTTTTT. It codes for CASSLGPGKLSTGELFF.

The CDR3 nucleotides read TGTGCCAGCAGGGGGAGTACCAATGAAAAACTGTTTTTT. It encodes CASRGSTNEKLFF. The J gene is TRBJ1-4, the V gene TRBV7-8; D call uncertain. The CDR3 has 13 residues. Deletions cut 6 bases from V and 5 bases from J, with 10 bases between. The germline V gene encodes CDR1 SGHVS and CDR2 FQNEAQ.

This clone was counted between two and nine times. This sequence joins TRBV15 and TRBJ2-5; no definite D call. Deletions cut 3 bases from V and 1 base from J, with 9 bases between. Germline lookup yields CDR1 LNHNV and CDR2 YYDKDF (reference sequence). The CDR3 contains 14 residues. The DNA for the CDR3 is TGTGCCACCAGCAGTTCTCGTCCCCAAGAGACCCAGTACTTC. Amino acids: CATSSSRPQETQYF.

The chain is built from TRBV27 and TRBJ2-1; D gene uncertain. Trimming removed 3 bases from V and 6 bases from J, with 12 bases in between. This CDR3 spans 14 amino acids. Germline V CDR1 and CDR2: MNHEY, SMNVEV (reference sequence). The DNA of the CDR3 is TGTGCCAGCAGTTTCTCCATTCGGGTCAATGAGCAGTTCTTC. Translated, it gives CASSFSIRVNEQFF.

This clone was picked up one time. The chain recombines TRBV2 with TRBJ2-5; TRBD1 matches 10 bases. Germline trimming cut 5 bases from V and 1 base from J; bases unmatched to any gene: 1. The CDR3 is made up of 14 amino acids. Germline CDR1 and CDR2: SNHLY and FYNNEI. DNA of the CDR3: TGTGCCAGCAGTTGGGACAGGGGCCAAGAGACCCAGTACTTC. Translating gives CASSWDRGQETQYF.

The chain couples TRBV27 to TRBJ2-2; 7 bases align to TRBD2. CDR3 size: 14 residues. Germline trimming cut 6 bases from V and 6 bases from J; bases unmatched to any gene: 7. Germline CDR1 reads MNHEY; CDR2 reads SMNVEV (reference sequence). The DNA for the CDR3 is TGTGCCAGCAGACGGACTAGACATTCCGGGGAGCTGTTTTTT. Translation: CASRRTRHSGELFF.

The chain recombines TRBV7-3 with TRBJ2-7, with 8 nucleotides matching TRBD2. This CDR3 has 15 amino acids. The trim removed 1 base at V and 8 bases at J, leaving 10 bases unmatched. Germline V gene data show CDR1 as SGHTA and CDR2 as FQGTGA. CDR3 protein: CASSLSSGALEKQYF. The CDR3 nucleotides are TGTGCCAGCAGCTTAAGTAGCGGGGCCCTTGAGAAGCAGTACTTC. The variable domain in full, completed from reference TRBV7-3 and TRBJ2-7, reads GAGVSQTPSNKVTEKGKYVELRCDPISGHTALYWYRQSLGQGPEFLIYFQGTGAADDSGLPNDRFFAVRPEGSVSTLKIQRTERGDSAVYLCASSLSSGALEKQYFGPGTRLTVT.

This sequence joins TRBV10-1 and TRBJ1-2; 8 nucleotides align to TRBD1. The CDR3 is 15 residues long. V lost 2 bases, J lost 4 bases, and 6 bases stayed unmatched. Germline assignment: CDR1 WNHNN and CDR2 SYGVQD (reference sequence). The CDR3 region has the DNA TGCGCCAGCAGTGAGAATGTCGGGACAGGCTATGGCTACACCTTC. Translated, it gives CASSENVGTGYGYTF.

The CDR3, as DNA: TGTGCCAGCAGTTTATCGCGGGAGGGCGTTGAGACCCAGTACTTC. Its translation is CASSLSREGVETQYF. V gene TRBV27 combines with J gene TRBJ2-5; TRBD2 matches 9 bases. Germline V gene lookup returns CDR1 MNHEY and CDR2 SMNVEV (reference sequence). The length of the CDR3 is 15 residues. J was trimmed by 5 bases and V by 0 bases; bases with no gene match: 4.

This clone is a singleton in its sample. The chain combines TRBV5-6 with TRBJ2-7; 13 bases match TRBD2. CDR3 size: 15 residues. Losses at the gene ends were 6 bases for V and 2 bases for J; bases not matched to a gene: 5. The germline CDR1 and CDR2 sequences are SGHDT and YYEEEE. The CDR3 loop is CASISLAGGPYEQYF. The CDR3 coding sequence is TGTGCCAGCATCTCACTAGCGGGAGGGCCCTACGAGCAGTACTTC. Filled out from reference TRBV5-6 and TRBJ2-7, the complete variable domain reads DAGVTQSPTHLIKTRGQQVTLRCSPKSGHDTVSWYQQALGQGPQFIFQYYEEEERQRGNFPDRFSGHQFPNYSSELNVNALLLGDSALYLCASISLAGGPYEQYFGPGTRLTVT.

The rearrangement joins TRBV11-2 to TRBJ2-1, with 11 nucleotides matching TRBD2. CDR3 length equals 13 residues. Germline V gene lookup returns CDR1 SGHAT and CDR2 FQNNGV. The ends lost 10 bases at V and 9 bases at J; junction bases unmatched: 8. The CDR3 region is CATLLAGVGEQFF. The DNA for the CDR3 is TGTGCCACCTTACTAGCGGGGGTGGGTGAGCAGTTCTTC.

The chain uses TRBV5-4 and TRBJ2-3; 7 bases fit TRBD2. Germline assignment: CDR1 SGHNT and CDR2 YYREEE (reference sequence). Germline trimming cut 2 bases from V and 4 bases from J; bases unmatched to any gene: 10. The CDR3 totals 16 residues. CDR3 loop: CASSFFVGGISDTQYF. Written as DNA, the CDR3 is TGTGCCAGCAGCTTTTTTGTGGGAGGGATCTCAGATACGCAGTATTTT.

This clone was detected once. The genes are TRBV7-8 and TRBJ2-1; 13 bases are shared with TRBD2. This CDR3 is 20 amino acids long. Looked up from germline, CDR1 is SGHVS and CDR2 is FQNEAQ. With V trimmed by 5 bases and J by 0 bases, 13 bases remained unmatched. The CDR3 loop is CASSPRAGLAGFRSYNEQFF. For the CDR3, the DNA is TGTGCCAGCAGCCCCCGGGCGGGACTAGCGGGGTTTCGCTCCTACAATGAGCAGTTCTTC.

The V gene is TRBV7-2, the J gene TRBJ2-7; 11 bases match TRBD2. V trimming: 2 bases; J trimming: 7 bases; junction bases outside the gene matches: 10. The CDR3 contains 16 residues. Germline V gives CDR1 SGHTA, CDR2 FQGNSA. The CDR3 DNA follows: TGTGCCAGCAGCTTATTCTCACTAGCGGGGGCTGGGGAGCAGTACTTC. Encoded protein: CASSLFSLAGAGEQYF.

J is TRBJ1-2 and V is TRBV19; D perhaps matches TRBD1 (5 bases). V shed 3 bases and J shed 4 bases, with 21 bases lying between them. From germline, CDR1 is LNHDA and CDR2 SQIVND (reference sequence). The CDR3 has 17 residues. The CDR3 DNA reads TGTGCCAGTAGTATGTCAGGGTCGGAGGGGAATCTCTATGGCTACACCTTC. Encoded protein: CASSMSGSEGNLYGYTF. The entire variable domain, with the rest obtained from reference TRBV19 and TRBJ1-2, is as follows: DGGITQSPKYLFRKEGQNVTLSCEQNLNHDAMYWYRQDPGQGLRLIYYSQIVNDFQKGDIAEGYSVSREKKESFPLTVTSAQKNPTAFYLCASSMSGSEGNLYGYTFGSGTRLTVV.

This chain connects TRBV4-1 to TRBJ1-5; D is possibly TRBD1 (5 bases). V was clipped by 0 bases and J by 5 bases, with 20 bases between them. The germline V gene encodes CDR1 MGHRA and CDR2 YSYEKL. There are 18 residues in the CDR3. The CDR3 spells CASSQETVKPQGYQPQHF. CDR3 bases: TGCGCCAGCAGCCAAGAAACAGTAAAACCTCAGGGATATCAGCCCCAGCATTTT.

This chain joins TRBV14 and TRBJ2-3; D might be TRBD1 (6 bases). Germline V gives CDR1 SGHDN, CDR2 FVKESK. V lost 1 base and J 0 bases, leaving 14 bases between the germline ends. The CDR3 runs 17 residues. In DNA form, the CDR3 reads TGTGCCAGCAGCCAAGGAAGGGGCAGGGGTAGCACAGATACGCAGTATTTT. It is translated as CASSQGRGRGSTDTQYF.

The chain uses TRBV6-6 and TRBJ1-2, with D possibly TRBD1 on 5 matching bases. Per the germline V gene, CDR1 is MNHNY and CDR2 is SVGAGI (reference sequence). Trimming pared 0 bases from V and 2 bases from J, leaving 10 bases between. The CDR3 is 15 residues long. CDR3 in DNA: TGTGCCAGCAGTTACTCCCAGACAGACAACTATGGCTACACCTTC. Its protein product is CASSYSQTDNYGYTF.

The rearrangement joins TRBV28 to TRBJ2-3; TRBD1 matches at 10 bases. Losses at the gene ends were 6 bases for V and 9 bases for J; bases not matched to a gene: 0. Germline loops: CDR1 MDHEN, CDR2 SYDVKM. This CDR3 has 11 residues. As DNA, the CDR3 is TGTGCCAGCAGGGACAGGGGGACGCAGTATTTT. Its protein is CASRDRGTQYF.

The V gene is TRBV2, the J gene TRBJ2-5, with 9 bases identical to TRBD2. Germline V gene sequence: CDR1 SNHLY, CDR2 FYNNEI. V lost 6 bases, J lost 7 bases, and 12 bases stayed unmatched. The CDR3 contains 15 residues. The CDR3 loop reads CASRTRVAGDGTQYF. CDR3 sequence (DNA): TGTGCCAGCAGGACAAGGGTAGCGGGAGACGGGACCCAGTACTTC. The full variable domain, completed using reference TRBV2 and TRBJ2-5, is EPEVTQTPSHQVTQMGQEVILRCVPISNHLYFYWYRQILGQKVEFLVSFYNNEISEKSEIFDDQFSVERPDGSNFTLKIRSTKLEDSAMYFCASRTRVAGDGTQYFGPGTRLLVL.

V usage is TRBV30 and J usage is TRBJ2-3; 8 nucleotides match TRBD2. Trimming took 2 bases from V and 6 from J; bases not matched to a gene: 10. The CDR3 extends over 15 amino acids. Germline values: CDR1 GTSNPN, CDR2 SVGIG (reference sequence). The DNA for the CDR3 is TGTGCCTGGAGTAGACTAGCGCCAGGGCAGGATACGCAGTATTTT. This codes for CAWSRLAPGQDTQYF.

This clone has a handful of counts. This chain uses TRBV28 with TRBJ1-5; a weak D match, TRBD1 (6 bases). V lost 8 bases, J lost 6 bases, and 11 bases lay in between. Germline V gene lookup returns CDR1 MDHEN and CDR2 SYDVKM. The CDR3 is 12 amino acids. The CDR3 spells CASEQGIQPQHF. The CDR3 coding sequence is TGTGCCAGCGAACAGGGAATTCAGCCCCAGCATTTT.

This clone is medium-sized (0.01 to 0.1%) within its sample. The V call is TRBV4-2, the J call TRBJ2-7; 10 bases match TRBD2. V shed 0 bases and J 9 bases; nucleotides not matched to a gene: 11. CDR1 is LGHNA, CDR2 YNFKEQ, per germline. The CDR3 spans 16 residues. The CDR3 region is CASSQDGSGGLGVQYF. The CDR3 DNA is TGTGCCAGCAGCCAAGACGGTAGCGGGGGGTTAGGGGTGCAGTACTTC.

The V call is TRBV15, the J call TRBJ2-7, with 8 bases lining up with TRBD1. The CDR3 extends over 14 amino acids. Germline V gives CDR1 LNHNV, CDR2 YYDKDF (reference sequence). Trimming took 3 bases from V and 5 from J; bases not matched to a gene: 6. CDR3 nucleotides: TGTGCCACCAGCAGGGACAGGGAGTCCCACGAGCAGTACTTC. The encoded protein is CATSRDRESHEQYF.

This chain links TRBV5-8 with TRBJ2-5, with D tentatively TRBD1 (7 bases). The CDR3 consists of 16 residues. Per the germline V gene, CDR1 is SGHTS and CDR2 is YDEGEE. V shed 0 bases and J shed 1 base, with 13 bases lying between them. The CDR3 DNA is TGTGCCAGCAGCTTGGAGGCAGGGGGAGGCCAAGAGACCCAGTACTTC. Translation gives CASSLEAGGGQETQYF.

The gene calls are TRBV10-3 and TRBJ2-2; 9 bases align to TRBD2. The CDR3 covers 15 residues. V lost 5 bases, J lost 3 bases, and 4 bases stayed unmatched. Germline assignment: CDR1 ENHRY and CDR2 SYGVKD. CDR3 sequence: CAISPTSGYTGELFF. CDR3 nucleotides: TGTGCCATCAGTCCGACTAGCGGTTACACCGGGGAGCTGTTTTTT.

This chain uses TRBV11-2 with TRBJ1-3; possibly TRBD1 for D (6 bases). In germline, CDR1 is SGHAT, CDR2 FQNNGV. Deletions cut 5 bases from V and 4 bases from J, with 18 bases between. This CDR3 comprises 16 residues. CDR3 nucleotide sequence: TGTGCCAGCAGCCCCACCGCGGGGGCGTCCGGAAACACCATATATTTT. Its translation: CASSPTAGASGNTIYF.

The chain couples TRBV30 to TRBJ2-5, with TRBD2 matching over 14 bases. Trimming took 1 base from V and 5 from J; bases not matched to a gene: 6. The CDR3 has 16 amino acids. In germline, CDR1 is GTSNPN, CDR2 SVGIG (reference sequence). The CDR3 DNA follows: TGTGCCTGGAGTGCCTTGACTAGCGGGAGGGCGGAGACCCAGTACTTC. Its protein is CAWSALTSGRAETQYF.